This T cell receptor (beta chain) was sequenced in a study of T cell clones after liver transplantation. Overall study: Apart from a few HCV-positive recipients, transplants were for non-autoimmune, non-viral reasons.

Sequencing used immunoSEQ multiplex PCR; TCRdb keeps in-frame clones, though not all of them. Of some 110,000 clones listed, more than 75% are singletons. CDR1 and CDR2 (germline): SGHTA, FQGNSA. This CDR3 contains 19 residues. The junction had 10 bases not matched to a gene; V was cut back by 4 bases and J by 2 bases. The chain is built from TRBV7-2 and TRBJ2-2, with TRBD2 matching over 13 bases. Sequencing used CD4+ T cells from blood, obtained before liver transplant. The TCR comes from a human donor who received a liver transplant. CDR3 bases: TGTGCCAGCAGCTCTCCGAGACTAGCGGGGGGAAAAAACACCGGGGAGCTGTTTTTT. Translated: CASSSPRLAGGKNTGELFF. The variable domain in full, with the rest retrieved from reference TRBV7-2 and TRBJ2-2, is GAGVSQSPSNKVTEKGKDVELRCDPISGHTALYWYRQSLGQGLEFLIYFQGNSAPDKSGLPSDRFSAERTGGSVSTLTIQRTQQEDSAVYLCASSSPRLAGGKNTGELFFGEGSRLTVL.